What follows are 4 T cell receptor beta chains derived from one specimen sequenced in a study of vaccination and CD4 T cells after COVID-19. The Oncomine TCR Beta short-read assay was what sequenced the DNA obtained from cultured CD4+ T cells. TCRdb re-called the PCR reads with MiXCR, one entry per CDR3 protein. The sample includes more than 9,500 distinct CDR3 sequences, 50% to 70% of them seen just once. Described treatment: approximately 10-day PBMC culture with coronavirus spike peptide pools or control peptides (ViraFEST assay). Antigens of these TCRs are unknown. Sample: CD4+ T cells from blood, cultured in vitro. All receptors derive from a human donor who had recovered from COVID-19.

The CDR3 region is CASSLVLAVYNEQFF. In DNA, the CDR3 is TGTGCCAGCAGCTTGGTTCTAGCGGTCTACAATGAGCAGTTCTTC. The V gene is TRBV5-4, the J gene TRBJ2-1; 7 bases map to TRBD2. J lost 3 bases, V lost 0 bases, and 3 bases had no gene match. The CDR3 is 15 amino acids. Germline CDR1 and CDR2: SGHNT and YYREEE (reference sequence).

The chain employs TRBV6-2 or TRBV6-3 and TRBJ1-1; D ambiguous. V was pared by 6 bases and J by 3 bases, with 11 bases between. The CDR3 covers 13 residues. Germline V gene sequence: CDR1 MNHEY, CDR2 SVGEGT. The CDR3, as DNA: TGTGCCAGCAGGTATGGGCGGGACACTGAAGCTTTCTTT. Translating gives CASRYGRDTEAFF.

The V call is TRBV7-2, the J call TRBJ2-1; D remains unclear. The CDR3 runs to 12 residues. Per germline, CDR1 SGHTA and CDR2 FQGNSA. Trimming shortened V by 5 bases and J by 6 bases, and 8 bases separated the two germline ends. Here the CDR3 DNA reads TGTGCCAGCAGCCCCTTGATCAATGAGCAGTTCTTC. Its protein is CASSPLINEQFF.

V usage is TRBV15 and J usage is TRBJ2-5, with D unclear. The CDR3 has 15 residues. The germline CDR1 and CDR2 sequences are LNHNV and YYDKDF (reference sequence). Trimming stripped 1 base from V and 2 bases from J, with 11 bases between. The CDR3: CATSRGTPRQETQYF. DNA of the CDR3: TGTGCCACCAGCAGAGGAACCCCACGGCAAGAGACCCAGTACTTC.